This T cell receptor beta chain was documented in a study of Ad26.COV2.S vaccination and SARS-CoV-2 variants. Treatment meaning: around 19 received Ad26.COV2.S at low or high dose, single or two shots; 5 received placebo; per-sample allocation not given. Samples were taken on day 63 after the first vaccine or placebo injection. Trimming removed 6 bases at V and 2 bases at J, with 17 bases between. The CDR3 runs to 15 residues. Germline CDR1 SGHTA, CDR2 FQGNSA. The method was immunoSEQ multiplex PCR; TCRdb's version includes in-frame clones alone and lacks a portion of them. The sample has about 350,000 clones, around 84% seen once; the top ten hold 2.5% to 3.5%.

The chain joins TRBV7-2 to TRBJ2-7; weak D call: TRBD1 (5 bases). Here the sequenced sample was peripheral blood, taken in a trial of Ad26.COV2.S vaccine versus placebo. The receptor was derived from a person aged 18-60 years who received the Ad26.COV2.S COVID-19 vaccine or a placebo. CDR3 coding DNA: TGTGCCAGCAGTCAACAGCCACAGGAAGCCTACGAGCAGTACTTC. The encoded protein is CASSQQPQEAYEQYF.